These 32 T cell receptor beta chains were all obtained from the same sample, sequenced in a study of blood T cell repertoires in COVID-19 (dated by TCRdb to 2018 to 2020). To prepare the library, the immunoSEQ multiplex PCR assay was applied. The source is immuneACCESS, and TCRdb retained only in-frame sequences with V and J called. Part of the clones is not carried over; for the studies checked, unresolved V genes explain less than half of this, and the remainder is unexplained. The table for this sample lists under 450,000 clones; around 83% of them were counted only once. About 5% of the sample lies in the top ten. Sequenced: PBMCs or T cells enriched from blood (not recorded which). The receptors were gathered from a woman in her 50s who had recovered from COVID-19.

The V call is TRBV10-2, the J call TRBJ1-2; TRBD1 matches 7 bases. The junction had 2 bases not matched to a gene; V was cut back by 0 bases and J by 7 bases. The CDR3 is made up of 13 amino acids. Germline V gene lookup returns CDR1 WSHSY and CDR2 SAAADI. The CDR3 here is CASSESAGGGYTF. CDR3 sequence (DNA): TGCGCCAGCAGTGAGTCGGCAGGGGGTGGCTACACCTTC.

The V and J genes are TRBV11-2 and TRBJ1-3; D gene unclear. Germline assignment: CDR1 SGHAT and CDR2 FQNNGV. The CDR3 has 17 amino acids. Trimming removed 5 bases from V and 2 bases from J, with 19 bases in between. CDR3: CASSPIGRGPTGNTIYF. The CDR3 DNA reads TGTGCCAGCAGCCCCATAGGCCGGGGTCCCACTGGAAACACCATATATTTT.

This clone has just one count. The chain recombines TRBV6-2 or TRBV6-3 with TRBJ2-1, with 12 positions matching TRBD2. There are 15 residues in the CDR3. Germline V lookup: CDR1 MNHEY, CDR2 SVGEGT. V trimming: 6 bases; J trimming: 4 bases; junction bases outside the gene matches: 4. CDR3 DNA: TGTGCCAGCAGCCCTAGCGGGGGGGTGTACAATGAGCAGTTCTTC. Amino acids: CASSPSGGVYNEQFF.

This chain connects TRBV5-4 to TRBJ1-3; tentative D call: TRBD1 (6 bases). Trimming removed 4 bases from V and 2 bases from J, with 16 bases in between. This CDR3 spans 16 amino acids. Germline assignment: CDR1 SGHNT and CDR2 YYREEE (reference sequence). CDR3: CASSDPTGSPGNTIYF. The CDR3 DNA is TGTGCCAGCAGCGATCCTACAGGGTCTCCTGGAAACACCATATATTTT.

This clone was recorded once. The chain links TRBV5-1 to TRBJ2-6; D perhaps matches TRBD1 (5 bases). Trimming took off 6 bases at V and 4 bases at J, with 14 bases between the two ends. The CDR3 contains 15 residues. Germline-derived CDR1 and CDR2 are SGHRS and YFSETQ. The CDR3 is CASTLGVAGANVLTF. In DNA form, the CDR3 reads TGCGCCAGCACTCTAGGGGTGGCCGGGGCCAACGTCCTGACTTTC.

The chain uses TRBV19 and TRBJ1-1; D not resolved. This CDR3 spans 15 amino acids. V was shortened by 1 base and J by 1 base, with 10 bases between the two germline ends. Germline loops: CDR1 LNHDA, CDR2 SQIVND (reference sequence). CDR3 residues: CASSIGGRGNTEAFF. Written as DNA, the CDR3 is TGTGCCAGTAGTATAGGAGGGCGGGGGAACACTGAAGCTTTCTTT.

Comment on this clone: Additional DNA sequences in this sample encode the identical CDR3. V gene TRBV18 combines with J gene TRBJ1-2; D unclear. The CDR3 contains 15 residues. Looked up from germline, CDR1 is KGHSH and CDR2 is LQKENI. V was trimmed by 1 base and J by 2 bases, leaving 11 bases between them. The CDR3 spells CASSPLSPTNYGYTF. CDR3 coding DNA: TGTGCCAGCTCACCACTAAGCCCCACCAACTATGGCTACACCTTC.

V and J are TRBV11-2 and TRBJ2-1; a possible D gene is TRBD1 (6 bases). Germline V gene lookup returns CDR1 SGHAT and CDR2 FQNNGV. This CDR3 has 15 amino acids. Trimming removed 4 bases at V and 8 bases at J, with 18 bases between. The CDR3 region has the DNA TGTGCCAGCAGCTCAGGGGCAGGGATGGTGCATGAGCAGTTCTTC. Protein: CASSSGAGMVHEQFF. The full variable domain, rest sourced from reference TRBV11-2 and TRBJ2-1, is EAGVAQSPRYKIIEKRQSVAFWCNPISGHATLYWYQQILGQGPKLLIQFQNNGVVDDSQLPKDRFSAERLKGVDSTLKIQPAKLEDSAVYLCASSSGAGMVHEQFFGPGTRLTVL.

The chain links TRBV19 to TRBJ2-2; D uncertain. Deletions cut 3 bases from V and 2 bases from J, with 13 bases between. The CDR3 is made up of 16 amino acids. Germline loops: CDR1 LNHDA, CDR2 SQIVND (reference sequence). The CDR3 loop is CASSMRGLPNTGELFF. CDR3 DNA sequence: TGTGCCAGTAGTATGCGCGGTCTCCCAAACACCGGGGAGCTGTTTTTT.

The V gene is TRBV5-1, the J gene TRBJ2-7; 10 positions match TRBD1. Losses at the gene ends were 4 bases for V and 6 bases for J; bases not matched to a gene: 7. This CDR3 spans 14 amino acids. CDR1 is SGHRS, CDR2 YFSETQ, per germline. The CDR3 loop is CASSVTGGIGEQYF. Here the CDR3 DNA reads TGCGCCAGCAGCGTGACAGGGGGCATAGGCGAGCAGTACTTC.

The chain links TRBV7-2 to TRBJ2-1, with TRBD2 identical over 7 bases. With V trimmed by 5 bases and J by 2 bases, 6 bases remained unmatched. Per germline, CDR1 SGHTA and CDR2 FQGNSA. This CDR3 is built from 15 residues. CDR3 region: CASSRDYQTYNEQFF. The CDR3 DNA is TGTGCCAGCAGCCGGGACTATCAAACCTACAATGAGCAGTTCTTC.

The chain employs TRBV4-3 and TRBJ2-1, with TRBD2 identical over 14 bases. Germline CDR1 is LGHNA and CDR2 is YSLEER. This CDR3 comprises 18 residues. Germline trimming cut 0 bases from V and 7 bases from J; bases unmatched to any gene: 8. Here the CDR3 DNA reads TGCGCCAGCAGCCAAGATACGATGGGACTAGCGGGAGCTAATGAGCAGTTCTTC. Protein sequence: CASSQDTMGLAGANEQFF.

This chain joins TRBV6-6 and TRBJ2-3; 11 bases are a match to TRBD2. CDR3 length: 15 amino acids. J gave up 0 bases and V 6 bases, and 2 bases lay outside the gene matches. The germline CDR1 and CDR2 sequences are MNHNY and SVGAGI (reference sequence). CDR3 protein: CASRASGGSTDTQYF. The CDR3 DNA reads as TGTGCCAGCAGGGCTAGCGGGGGGAGCACAGATACGCAGTATTTT.

This clone came up a few times. The J gene is TRBJ2-1, the V gene TRBV5-1; perhaps TRBD1 as D (6 bases). The CDR3 sequence is 12 residues long. Germline loops: CDR1 SGHRS, CDR2 YFSETQ. The germline V and J ends were trimmed by 2 bases and 8 bases, with 8 bases remaining between them. CDR3 protein: CASSLQGYEQFF. The CDR3 DNA reads TGCGCCAGCAGCTTACAGGGCTATGAGCAGTTCTTC.

The V and J genes are TRBV30 and TRBJ2-2; possibly TRBD2 for D (5 bases). V lost 4 bases and J 3 bases, leaving 15 bases between the germline ends. Germline assignment: CDR1 GTSNPN and CDR2 SVGIG (reference sequence). This CDR3 has 15 amino acids. This CDR3 reads CAWIWKGRDTGELFF. CDR3 sequence (DNA): TGTGCCTGGATCTGGAAAGGGCGGGACACCGGGGAGCTGTTTTTT.

The V gene is TRBV18, the J gene TRBJ1-5, with D possibly being TRBD1 (5 bases). The germline gives CDR1 KGHSH, CDR2 LQKENI. V was trimmed by 5 bases and J by 6 bases, leaving 11 bases between them. The CDR3 runs 13 residues. The CDR3 protein is CASSSDNRQPQHF. The CDR3 DNA reads TGTGCCAGCTCATCGGACAATCGTCAGCCCCAGCATTTT.

This chain joins TRBV30 and TRBJ1-2; TRBD1 might be the D (5 bases). Looked up from germline, CDR1 is GTSNPN and CDR2 is SVGIG (reference sequence). V dropped 6 bases and J dropped 1 base, with 12 bases sitting between them. CDR3 length: 13 amino acids. DNA for the CDR3: TGTGCCTGTTGGACACCCCATAACTATGGCTACACCTTC. Translated, it gives CACWTPHNYGYTF. The whole variable domain, remainder taken from reference TRBV30 and TRBJ1-2, is SQTIHQWPATLVQPVGSPLSLECTVEGTSNPNLYWYRQAAGRGLQLLFYSVGIGQISSEVPQNLSASRPQDRQFILSSKKLLLSDSGFYLCACWTPHNYGYTFGSGTRLTVV.

Notes on this clone: The same CDR3 arises from other DNA sequences in this sample as well. The genes are TRBV5-1 and TRBJ1-2; 9 positions agree with TRBD1. In germline, CDR1 is SGHRS, CDR2 YFSETQ. V trimming: 4 bases; J trimming: 5 bases; junction bases outside the gene matches: 6. This CDR3 region has 14 residues. The CDR3, as DNA: TGCGCCAGCAGCCCCTCGGGACAGGGATATGGCTACACCTTC. It encodes CASSPSGQGYGYTF.

The gene calls are TRBV7-2 and TRBJ1-2, with 9 bases that match TRBD1. Germline V gene data show CDR1 as SGHTA and CDR2 as FQGNSA. V was pared by 10 bases and J by 6 bases, with 9 bases of the junction left unmatched. The CDR3 sequence is 13 residues long. CDR3 loop: CATSPGTGNGYTF. Here the CDR3 DNA reads TGTGCCACCTCACCCGGGACAGGGAATGGCTACACCTTC.

This rearrangement joins TRBV11-2 to TRBJ2-5; 14 bases line up with TRBD2. The CDR3 runs to 19 residues. With 0 bases clipped from V and 4 bases from J, the junction kept 10 bases outside the gene matches. Per the germline V gene, CDR1 is SGHAT and CDR2 is FQNNGV. The CDR3 loop is CASSLDRWGTSGRAETQYF. CDR3 in DNA: TGTGCCAGCAGCTTAGATCGTTGGGGGACTAGCGGGAGAGCAGAGACCCAGTACTTC. Variable domain in full (rest from reference TRBV11-2 and TRBJ2-5): EAGVAQSPRYKIIEKRQSVAFWCNPISGHATLYWYQQILGQGPKLLIQFQNNGVVDDSQLPKDRFSAERLKGVDSTLKIQPAKLEDSAVYLCASSLDRWGTSGRAETQYFGPGTRLLVL.

As DNA, the CDR3 is TGCAGCGTGACCGGGGGTGGAGTGAACACTGAAGCTTTCTTT. Translation: CSVTGGGVNTEAFF. The chain links TRBV29-1 to TRBJ1-1; TRBD1 is a possible D gene (5 bases). The germline V gene encodes CDR1 SQVTM and CDR2 ANQGSEA. The CDR3 totals 14 residues. The V gene lost 6 bases and the J gene lost 0 bases, with 14 bases spanning the gap.

The rearrangement links TRBV21-1 to TRBJ2-1; the D call TRBD2 from the table was never checked on the DNA. TRBV21-1 is tagged as a pseudogene. The CDR3 runs 19 residues. CDR3 sequence (DNA): TGTGCCAGCAGCAAATTACCTAGGGGACTAGCGGGAGTGTACAATGAGCAGTTCTTC. Its protein is CASSKLPRGLAGVYNEQFF.

The chain employs TRBV7-8 and TRBJ1-2; 8 positions match TRBD1. The V segment lost 5 bases and the J segment 6 bases; nucleotides outside the gene matches: 17. This CDR3 region has 17 residues. Germline V lookup: CDR1 SGHVS, CDR2 FQNEAQ. Here the CDR3 reads CASSPLGQGGLIDGYTF. As DNA, the CDR3 is TGTGCCAGCAGCCCACTTGGACAGGGCGGACTTATTGATGGCTACACCTTC. Full variable domain (missing parts from reference TRBV7-8 and TRBJ1-2): GAGVSQSPRYKVAKRGQDVALRCDPISGHVSLFWYQQALGQGPEFLTYFQNEAQLDKSGLPSDRFFAERPEGSVSTLKIQRTQQEDSAVYLCASSPLGQGGLIDGYTFGSGTRLTVV.

The chain recombines TRBV28 with TRBJ1-5, with TRBD1 matching over 7 bases. With V trimmed by 5 bases and J by 2 bases, 9 bases remained unmatched. Germline V gene sequence: CDR1 MDHEN, CDR2 SYDVKM. This CDR3 contains 16 residues. The CDR3 nucleotides read TGTGCCAGCAGTCGGACGACAGGGTACGGCAATCAGCCCCAGCATTTT. Translation gives CASSRTTGYGNQPQHF.

The J gene is TRBJ2-5, the V gene TRBV29-1; weak D call: TRBD1 (6 bases). Trimming cost V 4 bases and J 5 bases, with 17 bases left between them. The CDR3 totals 14 residues. In germline, CDR1 is SQVTM, CDR2 ANQGSEA. This CDR3 reads CSVGGHGGAETQYF. CDR3 DNA: TGCAGCGTTGGGGGACACGGAGGAGCGGAGACCCAGTACTTC.

The chain uses TRBV18 and TRBJ1-2; D may be TRBD1 (5 bases). This CDR3 has 13 residues. The germline V gene encodes CDR1 KGHSH and CDR2 LQKENI. V was cut by 6 bases and J by 7 bases, with 15 bases left in between. The CDR3 DNA is TGTGCCAGCTCTCCCGACAGAATCGGTGGCTACACCTTC. It is translated as CASSPDRIGGYTF.

V is TRBV6-2 or TRBV6-3 and J is TRBJ2-3; a weak D match, TRBD1 (5 bases). The CDR3 loop spans 14 amino acids. Trimming left V 5 bases short and J 6 bases short, with 15 bases between. Germline V gives CDR1 MNHEY, CDR2 SVGEGT. Here the CDR3 DNA reads TGTGCCAGCAGTGACTGGGTGGGGCCCGATACGCAGTATTTT. Protein: CASSDWVGPDTQYF.

The V call is TRBV18, the J call TRBJ1-2, with 8 bases matching TRBD1. The germline CDR1 and CDR2 sequences are KGHSH and LQKENI. Trimming at V came to 5 bases and at J to 0 bases, leaving 8 bases not matched to a gene. The CDR3 loop spans 16 amino acids. In DNA form, the CDR3 reads TGTGCCAGCTCAGCCACCTCACAGGGGGCTAACTATGGCTACACCTTC. This sequence encodes CASSATSQGANYGYTF.

The chain couples TRBV2 to TRBJ2-1, with TRBD2 identical over 7 bases. CDR3 length equals 15 residues. Unmatched junction bases numbered 4, after V lost 4 bases and J lost 1 base. Germline V gene lookup returns CDR1 SNHLY and CDR2 FYNNEI. The CDR3 nucleotides read TGTGCCAGCAGTGGGACTAGATTTTCCTACAATGAGCAGTTCTTC. It is translated as CASSGTRFSYNEQFF.

V usage is TRBV24-1 and J usage is TRBJ2-3; D might be TRBD2 (5 bases). Looked up from germline, CDR1 is KGHDR and CDR2 is SFDVKD. This CDR3 spans 15 amino acids. Between the trimmed V and J ends, which lost 0 bases and 1 base, there was a span of 7 bases. CDR3 region: CATSDLRGGTDTQYF. For the CDR3, the DNA is TGTGCCACCAGTGATTTGCGGGGTGGCACAGATACGCAGTATTTT.

The gene calls are TRBV30 and TRBJ1-5, with D unresolved. The V end lost 0 bases, the J end lost 6 bases, and 15 bases lay between the germline ends. This CDR3 comprises 15 residues. The germline gives CDR1 GTSNPN, CDR2 SVGIG (reference sequence). This CDR3 reads CAWSVGPGSGQPQHF. The CDR3 bases are TGTGCCTGGAGTGTAGGCCCTGGATCGGGTCAGCCCCAGCATTTT.

J is TRBJ1-4 and V is TRBV25-1; D is undetermined. This CDR3 is 16 amino acids long. The V and J ends lost 3 bases and 3 bases respectively, with 14 bases between them. In germline, CDR1 is MGHDK, CDR2 SYGVNS. This CDR3 is CASSDPVRGANEKLFF. The CDR3 DNA reads as TGTGCCAGCAGTGACCCCGTGCGGGGTGCTAATGAAAAACTGTTTTTT.